These 9 T cell receptor beta chains were all obtained from the same sample, sequenced in a study of shared clonotypes between healthy human individuals. Naive CD8 cells lacked CD45RO, underwent positive selection for CCR7 and left out terminally differentiated effector memory CD45RA+ cells. The data were produced by immunoSEQ multiplex PCR, yet TCRdb's version contains in-frame clones alone and is incomplete. The sample shows nearly 2 million clones, approximately 95% of them seen only once. What was sequenced was naive CD8+ T cells sorted from blood. The receptors were gathered from a man between 18 and 29 years old in good health.

Here the CDR3 reads CASSLGRERGNLYGYTF. In DNA form, the CDR3 reads TGTGCCAGCAGCTTGGGGAGGGAAAGGGGGAACCTCTATGGCTACACCTTC. J is TRBJ1-2 and V is TRBV5-6, with TRBD1 as a possible D gene (6 bases). This CDR3 comprises 17 residues. Germline values: CDR1 SGHDT, CDR2 YYEEEE. Trimming left V 0 bases short and J 4 bases short, with 19 bases between.

With respect to this clone: Other nucleotide sequences in the sample specify the same CDR3. The chain carries TRBV9 and TRBJ2-7; TRBD2 agrees at 7 bases. Looked up from germline, CDR1 is SGDLS and CDR2 is YYNGEE. The CDR3 is made up of 14 amino acids. J was trimmed by 4 bases and V by 0 bases; bases with no gene match: 4. The CDR3 DNA reads as TGTGCCAGCAGCGTAGCGGCGGGAGTTTACGAGCAGTACTTC. Amino acid sequence: CASSVAAGVYEQYF. Looking up the rest from reference TRBV9 and TRBJ2-7 gives the full variable domain: DSGVTQTPKHLITATGQRVTLRCSPRSGDLSVYWYQQSLDQGLQFLIQYYNGEERAKGNILERFSAQQFPDLHSELNLSSLELGDSALYFCASSVAAGVYEQYFGPGTRLTVT.

The gene calls are TRBV28 and TRBJ1-3, with a possible D match to TRBD1 (6 bases). Trimming removed 2 bases from V and 4 bases from J, with 12 bases in between. The germline V gene encodes CDR1 MDHEN and CDR2 SYDVKM. CDR3 size: 15 residues. The CDR3, as DNA: TGTGCCAGCAGTTTAACCGGGGGCTTGGGAAACACCATATATTTT. Translated, it gives CASSLTGGLGNTIYF. The whole variable domain, filled in from reference TRBV28 and TRBJ1-3, reads DVKVTQSSRYLVKRTGEKVFLECVQDMDHENMFWYRQDPGLGLRLIYFSYDVKMKEKGDIPEGYSVSREKKERFSLILESASTNQTSMYLCASSLTGGLGNTIYFGEGSWLTVV.

This clone was seen just once. This chain connects TRBV9 to TRBJ1-2; D perhaps matches TRBD1 (6 bases). The CDR3 extends over 13 amino acids. Trimming took 4 bases from V and 3 from J, leaving 10 bases between them. CDR1 is SGDLS, CDR2 YYNGEE, per germline. The DNA of the CDR3 is TGTGCCAGCAGCCCTCGACAGGACTATGGCTACACCTTC. As protein: CASSPRQDYGYTF.

V is TRBV2 and J is TRBJ2-1; D may be TRBD1 or TRBD2 (5 bases each). Germline CDR1 is SNHLY and CDR2 is FYNNEI. This CDR3 has 15 residues. V was shortened by 8 bases and J by 0 bases, with 14 bases between the two germline ends. Here the CDR3 reads CASGGIESSYNEQFF. The CDR3 DNA reads as TGTGCCAGCGGGGGAATAGAAAGCTCCTACAATGAGCAGTTCTTC.

On this clone itself: The same CDR3 can be traced to other DNA sequences in this sample. CDR3 DNA sequence: TGTGCCAGCAGCTTAGCGGACGAGCAGTACTTC. Amino acid sequence: CASSLADEQYF. The J gene is TRBJ2-7, the V gene TRBV7-9; no definite D call. Trimming removed 0 bases at V and 5 bases at J, with 2 bases between. This CDR3 is 11 amino acids long. Germline CDR1 is SEHNR and CDR2 is FQNEAQ (reference sequence).

The chain has TRBV4-1 and TRBJ2-3; 9 bases line up with TRBD2. After removal of 6 bases from V and 0 bases from J, the junction contained 1 base not matched to a gene. Germline V lookup: CDR1 MGHRA, CDR2 YSYEKL. This CDR3 spans 14 amino acids. The CDR3 nucleotides read TGCGCCAGCAGTAGCGGGGGAAGCACAGATACGCAGTATTTT. Amino acid sequence: CASSSGGSTDTQYF.

The CDR3, as DNA: TGTGCCAGCACTCCGAACAGGGGATATGGTGAAGCTTTCTTT. Translation gives CASTPNRGYGEAFF. The V gene is TRBV27, the J gene TRBJ1-1; TRBD1 matches at 7 bases. This CDR3 is 14 amino acids long. The germline V gene encodes CDR1 MNHEY and CDR2 SMNVEV (reference sequence). V was pared by 7 bases and J by 7 bases, with 12 bases of the junction left unmatched.

The CDR3: CASSHWQGEYLEQFF. DNA of the CDR3: TGTGCCAGCAGCCATTGGCAGGGGGAATACCTTGAGCAGTTCTTC. This chain connects TRBV6-5 to TRBJ2-1, with 7 positions matching TRBD1. Germline assignment: CDR1 MNHEY and CDR2 SVGAGI. The V gene end was trimmed by 6 bases and the J gene end by 9 bases; junction bases not matched to a gene: 14. The CDR3 consists of 15 residues.